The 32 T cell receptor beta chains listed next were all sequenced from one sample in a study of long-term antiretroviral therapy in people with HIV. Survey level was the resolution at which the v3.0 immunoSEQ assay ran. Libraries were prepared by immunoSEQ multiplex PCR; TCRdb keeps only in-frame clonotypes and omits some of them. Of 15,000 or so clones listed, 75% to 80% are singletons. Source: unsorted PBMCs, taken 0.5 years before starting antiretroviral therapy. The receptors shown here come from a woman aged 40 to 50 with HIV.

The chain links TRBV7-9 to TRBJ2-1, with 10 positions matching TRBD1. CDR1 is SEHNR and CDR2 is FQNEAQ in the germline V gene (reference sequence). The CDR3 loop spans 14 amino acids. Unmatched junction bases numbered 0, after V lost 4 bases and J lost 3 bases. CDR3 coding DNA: TGTGCCAGCAGCTGGACAGGGGGCTACAATGAGCAGTTCTTC. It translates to CASSWTGGYNEQFF.

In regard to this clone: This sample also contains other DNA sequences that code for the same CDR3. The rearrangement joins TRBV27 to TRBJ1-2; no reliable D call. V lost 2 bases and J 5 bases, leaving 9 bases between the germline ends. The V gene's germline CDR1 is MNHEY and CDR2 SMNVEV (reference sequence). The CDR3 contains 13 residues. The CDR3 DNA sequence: TGTGCCAGCAGTTTAAGCAGCTTTTATGGCTACACCTTC. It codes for CASSLSSFYGYTF.

Written as DNA, the CDR3 is TGTGCCAGCAGTCCGGGACAGGCCAATCAGCCCCAGCATTTT. It specifies CASSPGQANQPQHF. The J gene is TRBJ1-5, the V gene TRBV6-5, with TRBD1 identical over 8 bases. This CDR3 has 14 residues. Germline V gene lookup returns CDR1 MNHEY and CDR2 SVGAGI. The V gene end was trimmed by 5 bases and the J gene end by 3 bases; junction bases not matched to a gene: 3.

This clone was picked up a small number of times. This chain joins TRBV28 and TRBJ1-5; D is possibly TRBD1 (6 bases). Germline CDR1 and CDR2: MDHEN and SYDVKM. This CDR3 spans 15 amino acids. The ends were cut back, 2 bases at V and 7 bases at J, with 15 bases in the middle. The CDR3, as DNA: TGTGCCAGCAGTTTAGCAGGGGTCGACGGGCAGCCCCAGCATTTT. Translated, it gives CASSLAGVDGQPQHF.

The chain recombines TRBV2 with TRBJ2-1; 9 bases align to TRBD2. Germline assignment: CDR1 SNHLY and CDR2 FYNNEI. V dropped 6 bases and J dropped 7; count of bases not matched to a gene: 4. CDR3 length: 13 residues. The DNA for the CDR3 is TGTGCCAGCAGCTATAGCGGGGGAAATGAGCAGTTCTTC. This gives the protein CASSYSGGNEQFF.

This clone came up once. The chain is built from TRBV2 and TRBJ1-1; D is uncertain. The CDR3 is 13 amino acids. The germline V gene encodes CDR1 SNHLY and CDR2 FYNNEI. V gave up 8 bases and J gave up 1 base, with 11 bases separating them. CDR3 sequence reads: CASLPDTNTEAFF. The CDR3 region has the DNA TGTGCCAGCTTACCGGATACGAACACTGAAGCTTTCTTT.

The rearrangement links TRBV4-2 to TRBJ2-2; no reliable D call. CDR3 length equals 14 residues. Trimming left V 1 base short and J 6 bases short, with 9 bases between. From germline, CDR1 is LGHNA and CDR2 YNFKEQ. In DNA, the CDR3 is TGTGCCAGCAGCCAAGCGGCGGTTTCCGGGGAGCTGTTTTTT. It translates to CASSQAAVSGELFF.

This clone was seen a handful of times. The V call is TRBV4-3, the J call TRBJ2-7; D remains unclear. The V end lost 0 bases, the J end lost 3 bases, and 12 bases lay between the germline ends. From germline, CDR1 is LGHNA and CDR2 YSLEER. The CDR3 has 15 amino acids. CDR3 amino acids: CASSQEFHTDYEQYF. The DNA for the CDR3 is TGCGCCAGCAGCCAAGAATTTCACACCGACTACGAGCAGTACTTC.

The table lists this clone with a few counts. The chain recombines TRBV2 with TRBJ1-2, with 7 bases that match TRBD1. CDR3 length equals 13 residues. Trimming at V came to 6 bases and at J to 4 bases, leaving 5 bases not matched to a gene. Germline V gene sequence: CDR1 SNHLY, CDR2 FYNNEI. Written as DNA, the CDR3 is TGTGCCAGCAGCGATGGACAGGTCTATGGCTACACCTTC. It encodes CASSDGQVYGYTF.

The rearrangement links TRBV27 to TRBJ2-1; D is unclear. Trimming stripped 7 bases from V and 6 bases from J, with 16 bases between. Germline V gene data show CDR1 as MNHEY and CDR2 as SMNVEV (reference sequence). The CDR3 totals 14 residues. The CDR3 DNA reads TGTGCCAGCACGGTAATGGTCGGGTCCAATGAGCAGTTCTTC. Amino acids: CASTVMVGSNEQFF.

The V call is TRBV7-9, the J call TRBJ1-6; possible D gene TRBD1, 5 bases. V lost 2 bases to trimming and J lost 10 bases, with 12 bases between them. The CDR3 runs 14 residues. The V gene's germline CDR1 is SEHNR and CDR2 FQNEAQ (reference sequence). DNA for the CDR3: TGTGCCAGCAGCTTAACGGAGAGGGGCTCACCCCTCCACTTT. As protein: CASSLTERGSPLHF. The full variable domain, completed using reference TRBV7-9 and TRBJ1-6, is DTGVSQNPRHKITKRGQNVTFRCDPISEHNRLYWYRQTLGQGPEFLTYFQNEAQLEKSRLLSDRFSAERPKGSFSTLEIQRTEQGDSAMYLCASSLTERGSPLHFGNGTRLTVT.

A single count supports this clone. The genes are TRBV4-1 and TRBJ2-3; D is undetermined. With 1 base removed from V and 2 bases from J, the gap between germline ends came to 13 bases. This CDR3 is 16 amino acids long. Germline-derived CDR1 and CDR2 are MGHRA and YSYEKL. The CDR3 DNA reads TGCGCCAGCAGCCAAGTGGACCTGGGATTCACAGATACGCAGTATTTT. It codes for CASSQVDLGFTDTQYF.

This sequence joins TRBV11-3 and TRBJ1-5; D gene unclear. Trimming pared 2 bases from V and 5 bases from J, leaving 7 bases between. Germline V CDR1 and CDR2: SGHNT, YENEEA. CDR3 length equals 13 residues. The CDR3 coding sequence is TGTGCCAGCAGCTTATACTGGGATCAGCCCCAGCATTTT. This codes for CASSLYWDQPQHF.

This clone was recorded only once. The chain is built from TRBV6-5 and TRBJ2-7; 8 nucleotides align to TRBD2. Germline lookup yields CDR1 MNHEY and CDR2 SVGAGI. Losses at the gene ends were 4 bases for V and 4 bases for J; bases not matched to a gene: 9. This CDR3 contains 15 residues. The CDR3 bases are TGTGCCAGCAGTTTAGCGGGAAGCGGTTGGTACGAGCAGTACTTC. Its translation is CASSLAGSGWYEQYF.

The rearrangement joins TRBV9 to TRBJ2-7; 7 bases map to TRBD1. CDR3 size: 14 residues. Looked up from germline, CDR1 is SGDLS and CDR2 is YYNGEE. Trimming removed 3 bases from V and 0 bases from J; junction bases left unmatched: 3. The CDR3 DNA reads TGTGCCAGCAGCGCCGGGACAGTCTCCTACGAGCAGTACTTC. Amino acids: CASSAGTVSYEQYF.

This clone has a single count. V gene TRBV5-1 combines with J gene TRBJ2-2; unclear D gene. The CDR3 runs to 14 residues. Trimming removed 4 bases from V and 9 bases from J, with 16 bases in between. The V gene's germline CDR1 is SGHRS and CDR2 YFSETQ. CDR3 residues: CASSPGGVARELFF. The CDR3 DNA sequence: TGCGCCAGCAGCCCAGGTGGGGTAGCCCGGGAGCTGTTTTTT.

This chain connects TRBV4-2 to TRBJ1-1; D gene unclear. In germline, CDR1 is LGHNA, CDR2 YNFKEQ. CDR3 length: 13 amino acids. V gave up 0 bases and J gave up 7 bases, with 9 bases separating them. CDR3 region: CASSQDGYSEAFF. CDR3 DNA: TGTGCCAGCAGCCAAGATGGGTATAGTGAAGCTTTCTTT.

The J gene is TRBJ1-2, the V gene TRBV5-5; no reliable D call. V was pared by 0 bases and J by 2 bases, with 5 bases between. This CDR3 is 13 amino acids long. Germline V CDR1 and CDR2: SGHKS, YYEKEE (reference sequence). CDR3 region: CASSLVGNYGYTF. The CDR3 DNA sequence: TGTGCCAGCAGCTTGGTGGGAAACTATGGCTACACCTTC. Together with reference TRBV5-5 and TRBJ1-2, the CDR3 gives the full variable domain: DAGVTQSPTHLIKTRGQQVTLRCSPISGHKSVSWYQQVLGQGPQFIFQYYEKEERGRGNFPDRFSARQFPNYSSELNVNALLLGDSALYLCASSLVGNYGYTFGSGTRLTVV.

The CDR3 spells CASSSDRIGETQYF. CDR3 nucleotides: TGTGCCAGCAGCTCCGACAGGATCGGAGAGACCCAGTACTTC. The chain carries TRBV7-2 and TRBJ2-5, with a weak D call TRBD1 (6 bases). The V end lost 4 bases, the J end lost 4 bases, and 13 bases lay between the germline ends. This CDR3 region has 14 residues. The germline V gene encodes CDR1 SGHTA and CDR2 FQGNSA.

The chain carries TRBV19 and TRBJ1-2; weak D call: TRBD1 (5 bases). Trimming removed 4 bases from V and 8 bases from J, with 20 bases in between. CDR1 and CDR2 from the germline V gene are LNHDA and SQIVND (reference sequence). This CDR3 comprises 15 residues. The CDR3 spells CASSTPGRTLGGYTF. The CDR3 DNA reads TGTGCCAGTAGTACCCCGGGACGAACCCTGGGCGGCTACACCTTC.

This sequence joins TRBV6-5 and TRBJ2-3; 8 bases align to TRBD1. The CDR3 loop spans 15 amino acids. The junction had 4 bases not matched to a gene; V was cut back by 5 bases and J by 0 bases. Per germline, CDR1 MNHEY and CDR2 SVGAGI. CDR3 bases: TGTGCCAGCAGTCACCAGGGGGCCAGCACAGATACGCAGTATTTT. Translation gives CASSHQGASTDTQYF.

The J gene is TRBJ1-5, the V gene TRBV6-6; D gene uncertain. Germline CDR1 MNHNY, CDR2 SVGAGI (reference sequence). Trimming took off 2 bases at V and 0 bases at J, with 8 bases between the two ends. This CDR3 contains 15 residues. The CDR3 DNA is TGTGCCAGCAGTTACGACCTTTATAGCAATCAGCCCCAGCATTTT. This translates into CASSYDLYSNQPQHF.

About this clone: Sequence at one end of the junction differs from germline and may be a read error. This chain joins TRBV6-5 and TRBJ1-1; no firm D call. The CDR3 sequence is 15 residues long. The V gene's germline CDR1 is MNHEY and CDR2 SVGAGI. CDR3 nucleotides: TGTGCCAGCAGTTACACGATCGGGGTGAAGACTGAAGCTTTCTTT. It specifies CASSYTIGVKTEAFF.

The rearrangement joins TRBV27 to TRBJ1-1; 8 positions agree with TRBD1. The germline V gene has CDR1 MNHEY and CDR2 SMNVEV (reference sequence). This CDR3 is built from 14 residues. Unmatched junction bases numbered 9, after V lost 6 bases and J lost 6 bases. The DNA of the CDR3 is TGTGCCAGCAGACACGGACAGGGTGGGGCTGAAGCTTTCTTT. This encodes CASRHGQGGAEAFF.

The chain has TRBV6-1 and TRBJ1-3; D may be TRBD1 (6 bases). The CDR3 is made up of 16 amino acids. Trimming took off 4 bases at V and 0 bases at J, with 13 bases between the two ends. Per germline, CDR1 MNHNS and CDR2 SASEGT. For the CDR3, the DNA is TGTGCCAGCAGTGTCAGGGGCCGTGACTCTGGAAACACCATATATTTT. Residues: CASSVRGRDSGNTIYF.

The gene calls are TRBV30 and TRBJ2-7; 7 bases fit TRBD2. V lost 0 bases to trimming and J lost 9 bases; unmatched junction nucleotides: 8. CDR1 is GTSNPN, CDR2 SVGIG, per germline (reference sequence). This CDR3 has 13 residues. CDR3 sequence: CAWSVLSGNVQYF. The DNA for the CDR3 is TGTGCCTGGAGTGTACTGAGCGGGAATGTGCAGTACTTC.

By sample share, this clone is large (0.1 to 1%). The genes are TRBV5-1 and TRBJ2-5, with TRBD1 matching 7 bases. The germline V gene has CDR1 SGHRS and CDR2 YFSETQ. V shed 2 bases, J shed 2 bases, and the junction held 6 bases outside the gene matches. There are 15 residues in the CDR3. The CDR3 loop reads CASSLDRVGQETQYF. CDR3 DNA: TGCGCCAGCAGCTTAGACAGGGTCGGGCAAGAGACCCAGTACTTC.

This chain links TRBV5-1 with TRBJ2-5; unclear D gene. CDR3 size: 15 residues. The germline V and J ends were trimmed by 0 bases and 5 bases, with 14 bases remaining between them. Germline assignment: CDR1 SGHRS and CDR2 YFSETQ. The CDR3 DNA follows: TGCGCCAGCAGCTTGGCCAGTTACCACGGGGAGACCCAGTACTTC. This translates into CASSLASYHGETQYF.

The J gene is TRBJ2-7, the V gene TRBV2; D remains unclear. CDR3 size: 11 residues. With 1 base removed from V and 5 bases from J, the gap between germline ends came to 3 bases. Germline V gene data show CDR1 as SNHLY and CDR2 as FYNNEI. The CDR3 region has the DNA TGTGCCAGCAGTGAAGGGAACGAGCAGTACTTC. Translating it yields CASSEGNEQYF. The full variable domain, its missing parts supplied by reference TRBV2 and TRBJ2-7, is EPEVTQTPSHQVTQMGQEVILRCVPISNHLYFYWYRQILGQKVEFLVSFYNNEISEKSEIFDDQFSVERPDGSNFTLKIRSTKLEDSAMYFCASSEGNEQYFGPGTRLTVT.

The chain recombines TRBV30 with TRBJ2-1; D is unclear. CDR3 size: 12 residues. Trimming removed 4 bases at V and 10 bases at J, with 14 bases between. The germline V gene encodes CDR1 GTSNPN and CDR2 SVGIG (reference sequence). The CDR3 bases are TGTGCCTGGAATACTGGTGCCTTCGAGCAGTTCTTC. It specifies CAWNTGAFEQFF.

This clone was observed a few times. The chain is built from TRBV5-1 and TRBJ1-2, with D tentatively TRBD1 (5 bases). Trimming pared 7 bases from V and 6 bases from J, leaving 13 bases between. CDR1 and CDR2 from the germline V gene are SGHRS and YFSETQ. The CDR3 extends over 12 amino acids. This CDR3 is CASGPGLDGYTF. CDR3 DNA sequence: TGCGCCAGCGGACCGGGACTGGATGGCTACACCTTC.

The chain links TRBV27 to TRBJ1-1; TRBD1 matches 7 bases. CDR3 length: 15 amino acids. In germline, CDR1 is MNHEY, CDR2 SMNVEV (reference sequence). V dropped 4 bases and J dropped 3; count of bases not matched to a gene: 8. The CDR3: CASSYRRGVDTEAFF. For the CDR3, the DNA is TGTGCCAGCAGTTATCGCAGGGGGGTCGACACTGAAGCTTTCTTT.